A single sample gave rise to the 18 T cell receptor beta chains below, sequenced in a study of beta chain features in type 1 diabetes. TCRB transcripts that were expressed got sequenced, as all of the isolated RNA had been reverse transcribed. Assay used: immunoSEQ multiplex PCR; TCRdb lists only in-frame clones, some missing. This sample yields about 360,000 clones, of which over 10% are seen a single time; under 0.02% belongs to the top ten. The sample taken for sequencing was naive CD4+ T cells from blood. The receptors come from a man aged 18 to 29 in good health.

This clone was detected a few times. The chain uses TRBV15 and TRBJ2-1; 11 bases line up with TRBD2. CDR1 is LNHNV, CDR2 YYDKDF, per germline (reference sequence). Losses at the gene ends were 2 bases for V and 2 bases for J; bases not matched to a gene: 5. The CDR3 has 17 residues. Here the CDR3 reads CATSRPGLADTYNEQFF. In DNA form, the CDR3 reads TGTGCCACCAGCAGACCGGGACTAGCGGATACCTACAATGAGCAGTTCTTC.

CDR3 in amino acids: CASSLAGGNTIYF. For the CDR3, the DNA is TGTGCCAGCAGCTTAGCGGGAGGAAACACCATATATTTT. The rearrangement joins TRBV11-3 to TRBJ1-3; D is unresolved. Germline V gene sequence: CDR1 SGHNT, CDR2 YENEEA. V was cut by 1 base and J by 4 bases, with 5 bases left in between. This CDR3 has 13 residues.

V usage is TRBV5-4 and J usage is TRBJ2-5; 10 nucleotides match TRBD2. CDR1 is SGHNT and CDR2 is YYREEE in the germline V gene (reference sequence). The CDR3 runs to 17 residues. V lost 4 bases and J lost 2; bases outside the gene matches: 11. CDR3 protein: CASSQSLELAGQETQYF. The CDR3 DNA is TGTGCCAGCAGCCAGTCCCTAGAACTAGCGGGACAAGAGACCCAGTACTTC.

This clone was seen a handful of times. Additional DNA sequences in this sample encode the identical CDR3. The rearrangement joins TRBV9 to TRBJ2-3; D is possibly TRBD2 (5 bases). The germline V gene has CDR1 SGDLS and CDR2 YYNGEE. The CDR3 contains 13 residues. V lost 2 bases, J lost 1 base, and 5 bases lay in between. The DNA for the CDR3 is TGTGCCAGCAGCGTGGGAGGCACAGATACGCAGTATTTT. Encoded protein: CASSVGGTDTQYF.

The CDR3 sequence is CAWSVRLAGNNEQFF. For the CDR3, the DNA is TGTGCCTGGAGTGTACGACTAGCGGGCAACAATGAGCAGTTCTTC. The rearrangement joins TRBV30 to TRBJ2-1; 10 bases agree with TRBD2. V was clipped by 0 bases and J by 5 bases; unmatched bases: 4. Germline CDR1 reads GTSNPN; CDR2 reads SVGIG (reference sequence). This CDR3 spans 15 amino acids.

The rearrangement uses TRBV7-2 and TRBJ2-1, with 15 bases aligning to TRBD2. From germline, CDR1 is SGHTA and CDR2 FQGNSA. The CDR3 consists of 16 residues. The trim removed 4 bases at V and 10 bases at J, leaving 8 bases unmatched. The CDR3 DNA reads TGTGCCAGCAGCTCAAACGGACTAGCGGGAGGGGGGGAGCAGTTCTTC. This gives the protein CASSSNGLAGGGEQFF.

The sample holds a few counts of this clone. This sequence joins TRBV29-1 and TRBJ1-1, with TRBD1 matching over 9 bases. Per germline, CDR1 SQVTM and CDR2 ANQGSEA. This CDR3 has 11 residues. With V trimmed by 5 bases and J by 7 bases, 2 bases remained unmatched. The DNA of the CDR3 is TGCAGCGTTCGACAGGGGGATGAAGCTTTCTTT. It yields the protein CSVRQGDEAFF.

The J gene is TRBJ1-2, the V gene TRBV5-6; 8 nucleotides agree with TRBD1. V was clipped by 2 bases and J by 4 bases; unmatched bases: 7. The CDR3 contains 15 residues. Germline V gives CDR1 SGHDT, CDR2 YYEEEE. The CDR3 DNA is TGTGCCAGCAGCTTACCCGACAGGGGACGCTATGGCTACACCTTC. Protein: CASSLPDRGRYGYTF. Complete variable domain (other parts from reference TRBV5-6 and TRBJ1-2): DAGVTQSPTHLIKTRGQQVTLRCSPKSGHDTVSWYQQALGQGPQFIFQYYEEEERQRGNFPDRFSGHQFPNYSSELNVNALLLGDSALYLCASSLPDRGRYGYTFGSGTRLTVV.

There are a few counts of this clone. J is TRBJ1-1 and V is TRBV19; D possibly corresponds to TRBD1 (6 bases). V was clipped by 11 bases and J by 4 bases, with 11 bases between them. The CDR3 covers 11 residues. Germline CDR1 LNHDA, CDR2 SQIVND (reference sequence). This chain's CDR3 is CAAGGGTEAFF. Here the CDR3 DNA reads TGTGCCGCGGGGGGCGGCACTGAAGCTTTCTTT.

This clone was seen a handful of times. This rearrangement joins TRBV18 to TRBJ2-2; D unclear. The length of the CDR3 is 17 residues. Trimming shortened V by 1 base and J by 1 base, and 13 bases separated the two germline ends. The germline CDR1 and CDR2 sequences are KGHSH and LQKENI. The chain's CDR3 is CASSPRDLAGNTGELFF. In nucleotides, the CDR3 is TGTGCCAGCTCACCACGCGATTTGGCAGGGAACACCGGGGAGCTGTTTTTT.

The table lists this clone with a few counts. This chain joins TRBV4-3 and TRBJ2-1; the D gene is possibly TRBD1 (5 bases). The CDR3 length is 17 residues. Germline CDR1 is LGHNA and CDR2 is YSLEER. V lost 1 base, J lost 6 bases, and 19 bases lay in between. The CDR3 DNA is TGCGCCAGCAGCCAAGTAATCAGAGAATGGGGCTCCAATGAGCAGTTCTTC. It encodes CASSQVIREWGSNEQFF.

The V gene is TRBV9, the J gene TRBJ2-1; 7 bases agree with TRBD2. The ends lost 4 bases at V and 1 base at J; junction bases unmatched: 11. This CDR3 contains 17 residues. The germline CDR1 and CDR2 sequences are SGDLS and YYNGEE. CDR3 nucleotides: TGTGCCAGCAGCCTAACCGGGGGGTTTTCGTCCTACAATGAGCAGTTCTTC. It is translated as CASSLTGGFSSYNEQFF.

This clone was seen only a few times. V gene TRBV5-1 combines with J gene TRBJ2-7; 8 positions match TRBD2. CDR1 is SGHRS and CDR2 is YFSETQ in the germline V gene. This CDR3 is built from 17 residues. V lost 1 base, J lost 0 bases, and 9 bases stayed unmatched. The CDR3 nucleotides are TGCGCCAGCAGCTTGTTACTTAATAGCGGGGTCTCCTACGAGCAGTACTTC. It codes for CASSLLLNSGVSYEQYF.

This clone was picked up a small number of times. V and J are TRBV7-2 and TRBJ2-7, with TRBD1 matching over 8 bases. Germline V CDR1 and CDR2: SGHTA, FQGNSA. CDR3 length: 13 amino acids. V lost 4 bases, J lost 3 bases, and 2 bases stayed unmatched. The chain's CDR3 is CASSSRGRYEQYF. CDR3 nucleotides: TGTGCCAGCAGCTCCAGGGGGCGCTACGAGCAGTACTTC.

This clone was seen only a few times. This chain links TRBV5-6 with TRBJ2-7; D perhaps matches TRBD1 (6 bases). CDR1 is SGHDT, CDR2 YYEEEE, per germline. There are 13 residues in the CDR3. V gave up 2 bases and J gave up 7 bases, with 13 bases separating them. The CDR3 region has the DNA TGTGCCAGCAGCTTACAGGGATTGGATGAGCAGTACTTC. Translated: CASSLQGLDEQYF.

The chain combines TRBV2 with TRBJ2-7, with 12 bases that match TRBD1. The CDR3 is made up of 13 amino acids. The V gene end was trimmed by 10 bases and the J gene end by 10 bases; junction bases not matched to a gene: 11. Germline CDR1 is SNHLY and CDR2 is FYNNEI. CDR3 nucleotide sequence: TGTGCCAATACCAATCGGGACAGGGGGCTCCAGTACTTC. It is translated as CANTNRDRGLQYF. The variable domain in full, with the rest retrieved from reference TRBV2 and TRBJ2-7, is EPEVTQTPSHQVTQMGQEVILRCVPISNHLYFYWYRQILGQKVEFLVSFYNNEISEKSEIFDDQFSVERPDGSNFTLKIRSTKLEDSAMYFCANTNRDRGLQYFGPGTRLTVT.

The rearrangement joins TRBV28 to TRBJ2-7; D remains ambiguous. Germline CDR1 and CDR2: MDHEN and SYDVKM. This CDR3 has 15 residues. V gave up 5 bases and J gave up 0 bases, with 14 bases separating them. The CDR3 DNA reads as TGTGCCAGCAGTCCCTTGAGCCCGAGCTCCTACGAGCAGTACTTC. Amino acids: CASSPLSPSSYEQYF.

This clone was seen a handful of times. Here the CDR3 DNA reads TGTGCCAGCAGCTTGGGGACGCGGGATTTACACGAGCAGTACTTC. It is translated as CASSLGTRDLHEQYF. This sequence joins TRBV7-6 and TRBJ2-7; possible D gene TRBD2, 6 bases. The CDR3 runs to 15 residues. Trimming left V 3 bases short and J 5 bases short, with 17 bases between. CDR1 is SGHVS, CDR2 FNYEAQ, per germline.